The clone carrying this T cell receptor beta chain was counted between two and nine times. TCRdb recomputed calls from the RT-PCR reads with MiXCR, one row per CDR3 protein. The sample lists hundreds of thousands of distinct CDR3 sequences, around 20% seen once, with approximately 10% in the top ten. This sample was included in a study of response to subunit inactivated influenza vaccine. Germline V gives CDR1 ENHRY, CDR2 SYGVKD. The CDR3 extends over 12 amino acids. V lost 2 bases to trimming and J lost 3 bases, with 5 bases between them. This material consisted of PBMCs from blood, taken roughly 5 days after vaccination. The source is a man aged 45-60 years who received an inactivated influenza vaccine. The chain joins TRBV10-3 to TRBJ2-7; no reliable D call. The CDR3 DNA follows: TGTGCCATCAGTGAGGGGAACTACGAGCAGTACTTC. Amino acids: CAISEGNYEQYF.